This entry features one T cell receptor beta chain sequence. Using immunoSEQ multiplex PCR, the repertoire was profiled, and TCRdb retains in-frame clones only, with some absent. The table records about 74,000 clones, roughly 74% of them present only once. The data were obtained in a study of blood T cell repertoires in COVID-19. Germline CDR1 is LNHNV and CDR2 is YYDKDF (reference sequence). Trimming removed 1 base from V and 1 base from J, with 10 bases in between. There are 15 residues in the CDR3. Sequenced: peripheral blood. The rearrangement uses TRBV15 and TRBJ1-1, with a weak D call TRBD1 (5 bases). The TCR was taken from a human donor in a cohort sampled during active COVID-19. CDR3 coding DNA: TGTGCCACCAGCAGAGCCCGGCAGGGGAACACTGAAGCTTTCTTT. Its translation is CATSRARQGNTEAFF.